Below, 23 T cell receptor beta chains from the same sample are listed, as sequenced in a study of monozygotic twins with inflammatory bowel disease. Reanalyzing the 5' RACE reads, TCRdb keeps one entry per CDR3 protein, without DNA. Recorded for this sample: around 400,000 distinct CDR3 sequences. Sequencing used blood. Receptor source: a human donor with ulcerative colitis or Crohn's disease, or a healthy co-twin of an affected twin (not recorded which).

The V gene is TRBV27, the J gene TRBJ1-1; there is no DNA to check the TCRdb D call of TRBD1. This CDR3 spans 14 amino acids. CDR1 and CDR2 (germline): MNHEY, SMNVEV (reference sequence). CDR3 region: CASSLRGTVTEAFF.

The chain uses TRBV5-1 and TRBJ1-2. The CDR3 is 16 residues long. Germline V CDR1 and CDR2: SGHRS, YFSETQ. CDR3: CASSLAVGSVGYGYTF.

The chain employs TRBV27 and TRBJ1-3; the TCRdb call, TRBD1, lacks DNA for checking. Germline CDR1 reads MNHEY; CDR2 reads SMNVEV (reference sequence). This CDR3 comprises 14 residues. CDR3 sequence: CASSRDRSGNTIYF.

CDR3: CASCPLGGYTCEQYF. The chain carries TRBV5-1 and TRBJ2-7; TCRdb proposes TRBD1, but this gene call is untestable without DNA. CDR1 is SGHRS and CDR2 is YFSETQ in the germline V gene. The CDR3 length is 15 residues.

The chain recombines TRBV5-1 with TRBJ1-4; TCRdb lists TRBD1, though no DNA is available to test this call. Germline lookup yields CDR1 SGHRS and CDR2 YFSETQ. This CDR3 spans 14 amino acids. This chain's CDR3 is CASSPGLANEKLFF.

The gene calls are TRBV27 and TRBJ1-5; the D gene TCRdb calls, TRBD1, cannot be checked with no DNA. This CDR3 comprises 15 residues. Germline lookup yields CDR1 MNHEY and CDR2 SMNVEV (reference sequence). The CDR3 sequence: CASSMTGLSNQPQHF.

The chain uses TRBV12-3 or TRBV12-4 and TRBJ2-1; TCRdb reports TRBD1, a call that lacks DNA to check it against. The CDR3 is made up of 13 amino acids. The CDR3 here is CASSLYAGSEQFF.

This chain joins TRBV7-2 and TRBJ1-2; TCRdb returns TRBD1, unconfirmable since there is no DNA. The CDR3 loop spans 15 amino acids. Germline V gene sequence: CDR1 SGHTA, CDR2 FQGNSA. This chain's CDR3 is CASTSNRGSYYGYTF.

The J gene is TRBJ2-1, the V gene TRBV7-3; the TCRdb D gene call, TRBD2, has no DNA to confirm it. The CDR3 totals 20 residues. The germline CDR1 and CDR2 sequences are SGHTA and FQGTGA. This chain's CDR3 is CASSLKVVGVAAGSYNEQFF.

The chain is built from TRBV20-1 and TRBJ2-7; TCRdb's D call, TRBD1, is unchecked because there is no DNA. CDR3 length: 14 amino acids. Germline V CDR1 and CDR2: DFQATT, SNEGSKA (reference sequence). The CDR3 sequence is CSAVWTRNLYEQYF.

The V and J genes are TRBV7-2 and TRBJ2-7; the TCRdb call, TRBD2, lacks DNA for checking. This CDR3 contains 13 residues. Germline V lookup: CDR1 SGHTA, CDR2 FQGNSA. The CDR3 sequence: CASSWEAPREQYF.

This sequence joins TRBV5-1 and TRBJ1-1; TCRdb's assignment of TRBD1 cannot be checked, as there is no DNA. Per germline, CDR1 SGHRS and CDR2 YFSETQ. The CDR3 covers 14 residues. CDR3 in amino acids: CASSLETGNTEAFF.

CDR3 sequence: CASSPGTTGANVLTF. This chain links TRBV18 with TRBJ2-6; TCRdb returns TRBD1, unconfirmable since there is no DNA. This CDR3 contains 15 residues. Germline lookup yields CDR1 KGHSH and CDR2 LQKENI. Looking up the rest from reference TRBV18 and TRBJ2-6 gives the full variable domain: NAGVMQNPRHLVRRRGQEARLRCSPMKGHSHVYWYRQLPEEGLKFMVYLQKENIIDESGMPKERFSAEFPKEGPSILRIQQVVRGDSAAYFCASSPGTTGANVLTFGAGSRLTVL.

This rearrangement joins TRBV10-3 to TRBJ2-1; the D gene TCRdb calls, TRBD2, cannot be checked with no DNA. Germline values: CDR1 ENHRY, CDR2 SYGVKD. There are 15 residues in the CDR3. CDR3 protein: CAIRSGTSGYNEQFF.

The CDR3 reads CASSPQATGMEQYF. The chain recombines TRBV11-2 with TRBJ2-7; TCRdb proposes TRBD1, but this gene call is untestable without DNA. Germline assignment: CDR1 SGHAT and CDR2 FQNNGV. CDR3 length: 14 amino acids.

The rearrangement uses TRBV6-5 and TRBJ2-3; there is no DNA to check the TCRdb D call of TRBD1. CDR1 and CDR2 (germline): MNHEY, SVGAGI. The CDR3 covers 13 residues. This CDR3 reads CASYRGRTDTQYF.

V gene TRBV9 combines with J gene TRBJ2-1. Germline V gives CDR1 SGDLS, CDR2 YYNGEE. CDR3 length: 18 amino acids. This chain's CDR3 is CASSVAGTGEHPYNEQFF.

The chain employs TRBV29-1 and TRBJ2-7; TCRdb calls TRBD1, which cannot be checked without DNA. CDR1 and CDR2 from the germline V gene are SQVTM and ANQGSEA. The CDR3 has 14 amino acids. This CDR3 reads CSVRGQGEFGEQYF.

V is TRBV6-1 and J is TRBJ2-5. This CDR3 has 15 residues. Germline V gene data show CDR1 as MNHNS and CDR2 as SASEGT. The CDR3 is CASKLQTYLYETQYF.

The rearrangement links TRBV28 to TRBJ2-1. The germline CDR1 and CDR2 sequences are MDHEN and SYDVKM. The CDR3 has 15 amino acids. CDR3: CASSNSQLSYNEQFF.

The chain couples TRBV29-1 to TRBJ2-1; there is no DNA to check the TCRdb D call of TRBD2. Germline CDR1 reads SQVTM; CDR2 reads ANQGSEA. This CDR3 is built from 13 residues. CDR3: CSAGTLTYNEQFF.

CDR3 sequence reads: CASSLGDGEQYF. The J gene is TRBJ2-7, the V gene TRBV5-5; TCRdb indicates TRBD1, and absent DNA this call remains unverified. This CDR3 comprises 12 residues. Germline lookup yields CDR1 SGHKS and CDR2 YYEKEE (reference sequence).

The genes are TRBV20-1 and TRBJ2-7; the D gene TCRdb calls, TRBD2, cannot be checked with no DNA. This CDR3 region has 14 residues. Germline values: CDR1 DFQATT, CDR2 SNEGSKA (reference sequence). The CDR3 protein is CSAVRLAGSWEQYF.